Included here is one TCR beta chain sequence, with context. Its antigen remains unidentified. Relative to the germline gene, one junction end is altered; a read error may explain this. This sample is part of a study of tumor and adjacent non-tumor tissue in lung cancer. Study-wide results and caveats: TCR diversity was significantly greater in tumor than normal lung tissue.

RNA was extracted from bulk tissue without any cell sorting. Distant lung tissue was collected more than 3 cm away from the tumor edge. This CDR3 is built from 13 residues. Germline V gene lookup returns CDR1 SGHAT and CDR2 FQNNGV. A modified ARM-PCR protocol with three rounds of nested PCR amplified TCRbeta. MiXCR, run by TCRdb on the multiplex PCR reads, gives a single entry per CDR3 protein. The profile covers 85,000 to 130,000 distinct CDR3 sequences, with about 60% appearing a single time and roughly a fifth taken by the ten largest. Sequencing input: distant non-tumor lung tissue. The genes are TRBV11-2 and TRBJ2-1; D might be TRBD1 (5 bases). The origin of this receptor is a man younger than 45 with non-small cell lung cancer. This CDR3 is CASDWGGYNGQFF. CDR3 in DNA: TGTGCCAGCGACTGGGGCGGTTACAATGGGCAGTTCTTC.